Below, 30 T cell receptor beta chains from the same sample are listed, as sequenced in a study of T cell responses to AZD1222 COVID-19 vaccine. Assay: immunoSEQ multiplex PCR; the TCRdb copy retains only in-frame clones and omits some. The table has 150,000 to 200,000 clones, 85% to 95% seen once; the top ten hold 5.1%. The specimen comprised peripheral blood, sampled 28 days after the second AZD1222 dose. These receptors were collected from an adult who received the AZD1222 COVID-19 vaccine.

This clone occurred a few times. The DNA of the CDR3 is TGTGCCAGCAGCCCTAGTTTGGGACAAGAGACCCAGTACTTC. Its protein product is CASSPSLGQETQYF. The chain carries TRBV5-4 and TRBJ2-5; D uncertain. Germline CDR1 and CDR2: SGHNT and YYREEE (reference sequence). The CDR3 length is 14 residues. V was shortened by 4 bases and J by 2 bases, with 12 bases between the two germline ends.

As DNA, the CDR3 is TGTGCCAGCAGCATCCGTAGGGAAGACAATGAGCAGTTCTTC. The encoded protein is CASSIRREDNEQFF. The chain has TRBV11-3 and TRBJ2-1; D is unclear. V shed 5 bases and J shed 5 bases, with 13 bases lying between them. This CDR3 comprises 14 residues. Germline assignment: CDR1 SGHNT and CDR2 YENEEA.

This sequence joins TRBV28 and TRBJ1-2; D possibly corresponds to TRBD1 (6 bases). The CDR3 covers 15 residues. V was pared by 11 bases and J by 3 bases, with 22 bases between. The germline V gene has CDR1 MDHEN and CDR2 SYDVKM. This CDR3 is CAASLFGRGDYGYTF. CDR3 nucleotides: TGTGCCGCCTCCCTTTTCGGCAGGGGTGACTATGGCTACACCTTC.

The chain uses TRBV5-4 and TRBJ1-1; D might be TRBD1 (5 bases). Trimming took off 4 bases at V and 0 bases at J, with 13 bases between the two ends. The CDR3 extends over 15 amino acids. CDR1 is SGHNT and CDR2 is YYREEE in the germline V gene (reference sequence). CDR3 bases: TGTGCCAGCAGCCCTGAGGGACGCCTGAACACTGAAGCTTTCTTT. Translated: CASSPEGRLNTEAFF.

This clone was counted once. V usage is TRBV12-3 or TRBV12-4 and J usage is TRBJ1-2; D possibly corresponds to TRBD1 (5 bases). With 6 bases removed from V and 4 bases from J, the gap between germline ends came to 12 bases. The CDR3 consists of 13 residues. CDR3 nucleotides: TGTGCCAGCAGCGAGGACATCGGCTATGGCTACACCTTC. This translates into CASSEDIGYGYTF.

The chain joins TRBV7-9 to TRBJ2-3; D might be TRBD2 (5 bases). V shed 5 bases and J shed 4 bases, with 10 bases lying between them. Germline V gene data show CDR1 as SEHNR and CDR2 as FQNEAQ (reference sequence). This CDR3 is 13 amino acids long. The CDR3, as DNA: TGTGCCAGCAGCGGCAGAGCGGCAGATACGCAGTATTTT. This encodes CASSGRAADTQYF. The full variable domain, rest sourced from reference TRBV7-9 and TRBJ2-3, is DTGVSQNPRHKITKRGQNVTFRCDPISEHNRLYWYRQTLGQGPEFLTYFQNEAQLEKSRLLSDRFSAERPKGSFSTLEIQRTEQGDSAMYLCASSGRAADTQYFGPGTRLTVL.

The chain links TRBV6-6 to TRBJ1-2; no firm D call. The CDR3 contains 12 residues. Germline assignment: CDR1 MNHNY and CDR2 SVGAGI (reference sequence). The V gene lost 4 bases and the J gene lost 8 bases, with 11 bases spanning the gap. The CDR3 coding sequence is TGTGCCAGCAGTTCTGAGGGTTGGGGCTACACCTTC. Translating gives CASSSEGWGYTF.

V and J are TRBV6-5 and TRBJ1-1; D gene ambiguous. CDR1 and CDR2 (germline): MNHEY, SVGAGI. The CDR3 has 13 residues. V lost 8 bases, J lost 5 bases, and 15 bases lay in between. The CDR3 loop reads CASLSWGGTEAFF. The CDR3 region has the DNA TGTGCCAGCCTCTCATGGGGAGGAACTGAAGCTTTCTTT.

V and J are TRBV4-1 and TRBJ2-3; a weak D match, TRBD2 (6 bases). The V and J ends lost 3 bases and 4 bases respectively, with 20 bases between them. The CDR3 sequence is 17 residues long. Germline V gene data show CDR1 as MGHRA and CDR2 as YSYEKL. The DNA for the CDR3 is TGCGCCAGCAGCCACCCCCGGGACGGGAGTAAGCCAGATACGCAGTATTTT. As protein: CASSHPRDGSKPDTQYF.

This chain links TRBV5-4 with TRBJ2-7; D unclear. The CDR3 covers 13 residues. CDR1 is SGHNT and CDR2 is YYREEE in the germline V gene (reference sequence). Deletions cut 1 base from V and 2 bases from J, with 7 bases between. DNA of the CDR3: TGTGCCAGCAGCTTGTGGCAAACCTACGAGCAGTACTTC. Residues: CASSLWQTYEQYF.

This sequence joins TRBV3-1 (or the pseudogene TRBV3-2) and TRBJ2-1; D unclear. This CDR3 has 14 residues. The V gene's germline CDR1 is LGHDT and CDR2 YNNKEL (reference sequence). Trimming left V 2 bases short and J 3 bases short, with 8 bases between. The CDR3 is CASSQWLDYNEQFF. CDR3 bases: TGTGCCAGCAGCCAATGGCTAGACTACAATGAGCAGTTCTTC.

V is TRBV4-1 and J is TRBJ1-6; no definite D call. This CDR3 is 16 amino acids long. Germline V CDR1 and CDR2: MGHRA, YSYEKL. Trimming shortened V by 3 bases and J by 6 bases, and 15 bases separated the two germline ends. CDR3 sequence reads: CASSHARSGVNSPLHF. The CDR3 DNA sequence: TGCGCCAGCAGCCATGCCCGGTCGGGAGTTAATTCACCCCTCCACTTT.

The chain carries TRBV4-2 and TRBJ2-4; D unclear. Germline CDR1 LGHNA, CDR2 YNFKEQ. Trimming shortened V by 0 bases and J by 7 bases, and 10 bases separated the two germline ends. The CDR3 length is 14 residues. The CDR3 DNA sequence: TGTGCCAGCAGCCAAGAGGGCCCCTTTAACATTCAGTACTTC. Translating it yields CASSQEGPFNIQYF.

The J gene is TRBJ2-1, the V gene TRBV15; perhaps D is TRBD1 or TRBD2 (5 bases each). CDR3 size: 13 residues. Trimming cost V 11 bases and J 5 bases, with 16 bases left between them. Germline-derived CDR1 and CDR2 are LNHNV and YYDKDF (reference sequence). The CDR3 DNA reads TGTGCCGTCTCCCGGGACCTAAACAATGAGCAGTTCTTC. This encodes CAVSRDLNNEQFF.

This clone is a singleton in its sample. This chain connects TRBV4-2 to TRBJ2-3, with D maybe TRBD1 (6 bases). The length of the CDR3 is 16 residues. Per germline, CDR1 LGHNA and CDR2 YNFKEQ. V dropped 0 bases and J dropped 3 bases, with 13 bases sitting between them. CDR3 amino acids: CASSQESLRGTDTQYF. For the CDR3, the DNA is TGTGCCAGCAGCCAAGAGTCGTTAAGGGGGACAGATACGCAGTATTTT.

The J gene is TRBJ1-5, the V gene TRBV18; the D gene is possibly TRBD1 (5 bases). Germline CDR1 KGHSH, CDR2 LQKENI. The CDR3 covers 17 residues. V was cut by 6 bases and J by 2 bases, with 20 bases left in between. The CDR3 sequence is CASSGGTDHIRNQPQHF. Here the CDR3 DNA reads TGTGCCAGCTCTGGAGGGACTGACCATATCCGCAATCAGCCCCAGCATTTT.

The chain links TRBV27 to TRBJ1-2; 7 bases match TRBD1. Germline V lookup: CDR1 MNHEY, CDR2 SMNVEV (reference sequence). After removal of 3 bases from V and 8 bases from J, the junction contained 9 bases not matched to a gene. The CDR3 has 14 residues. The CDR3 sequence: CASSFRAGGNGYTF. In nucleotides, the CDR3 is TGTGCCAGCAGTTTTAGAGCAGGGGGTAACGGCTACACCTTC.

The gene calls are TRBV9 and TRBJ1-1, with D maybe TRBD1 (5 bases). The germline V gene has CDR1 SGDLS and CDR2 YYNGEE. The CDR3 runs to 14 residues. V dropped 4 bases and J dropped 0 bases, with 10 bases sitting between them. The CDR3: CASSPQGLNTEAFF. CDR3 coding DNA: TGTGCCAGCAGCCCCCAGGGACTGAACACTGAAGCTTTCTTT. The full variable domain, in which reference TRBV9 and TRBJ1-1 provide the parts outside the CDR3, is DSGVTQTPKHLITATGQRVTLRCSPRSGDLSVYWYQQSLDQGLQFLIQYYNGEERAKGNILERFSAQQFPDLHSELNLSSLELGDSALYFCASSPQGLNTEAFFGQGTRLTVV.

This clone was seen just once. This chain uses TRBV6-5 with TRBJ1-2; D perhaps matches TRBD1 (5 bases). Trimming removed 0 bases from V and 2 bases from J, with 7 bases in between. Per germline, CDR1 MNHEY and CDR2 SVGAGI. The CDR3 covers 14 residues. This CDR3 is CASSYSRVNYGYTF. The CDR3, as DNA: TGTGCCAGCAGTTACTCCAGGGTCAACTATGGCTACACCTTC.

V usage is TRBV5-1 and J usage is TRBJ2-7; possible D gene TRBD2, 5 bases. Between the trimmed V and J ends, which lost 2 bases and 3 bases, there was a span of 12 bases. CDR1 is SGHRS, CDR2 YFSETQ, per germline. The CDR3 sequence is 14 residues long. The CDR3 region is CASSFTPAGYEQYF. The CDR3, as DNA: TGCGCCAGCAGCTTTACCCCTGCGGGCTACGAGCAGTACTTC.

CDR3 protein: CAISDEGWDTGELFF. As DNA, the CDR3 is TGTGCCATCAGTGATGAAGGCTGGGACACCGGGGAGCTGTTTTTT. The rearrangement uses TRBV10-3 and TRBJ2-2, with D unclear. The V end lost 3 bases, the J end lost 3 bases, and 11 bases lay between the germline ends. In germline, CDR1 is ENHRY, CDR2 SYGVKD. There are 15 residues in the CDR3.

This rearrangement joins TRBV19 to TRBJ2-5; the D gene is possibly TRBD1 (5 bases). Per germline, CDR1 LNHDA and CDR2 SQIVND (reference sequence). Deletions cut 6 bases from V and 1 base from J, with 9 bases between. This CDR3 is 13 amino acids long. The chain's CDR3 is CASRSDSQETQYF. CDR3 DNA sequence: TGTGCCAGTAGATCTGACAGCCAAGAGACCCAGTACTTC. The full variable domain, its missing parts supplied by reference TRBV19 and TRBJ2-5, is DGGITQSPKYLFRKEGQNVTLSCEQNLNHDAMYWYRQDPGQGLRLIYYSQIVNDFQKGDIAEGYSVSREKKESFPLTVTSAQKNPTAFYLCASRSDSQETQYFGPGTRLLVL.

V is TRBV7-9 and J is TRBJ2-7; no definite D call. V shed 3 bases and J shed 5 bases, with 8 bases lying between them. Germline-derived CDR1 and CDR2 are SEHNR and FQNEAQ (reference sequence). The CDR3 totals 12 residues. The CDR3, as DNA: TGTGCCAGCAGCTTTGGTCACGACGAGCAGTACTTC. It codes for CASSFGHDEQYF. Looking up the rest from reference TRBV7-9 and TRBJ2-7 gives the full variable domain: DTGVSQNPRHKITKRGQNVTFRCDPISEHNRLYWYRQTLGQGPEFLTYFQNEAQLEKSRLLSDRFSAERPKGSFSTLEIQRTEQGDSAMYLCASSFGHDEQYFGPGTRLTVT.

The chain carries TRBV4-1 and TRBJ2-1, with TRBD2 identical over 12 bases. From germline, CDR1 is MGHRA and CDR2 YSYEKL. J gave up 9 bases and V 1 base, and 7 bases lay outside the gene matches. CDR3 length: 16 residues. The CDR3 protein is CASSQGWTSGNGEQFF. The CDR3 coding sequence is TGCGCCAGCAGCCAAGGCTGGACTAGCGGGAACGGTGAGCAGTTCTTC.

The rearrangement links TRBV5-8 to TRBJ1-2, with 7 bases lining up with TRBD1. The ends lost 0 bases at V and 2 bases at J; junction bases unmatched: 7. Per germline, CDR1 SGHTS and CDR2 YDEGEE. This CDR3 contains 16 residues. CDR3 sequence reads: CASSLGDSRLNYGYTF. The CDR3 region has the DNA TGTGCCAGCAGCTTGGGGGACAGCAGATTGAACTATGGCTACACCTTC.

The V gene is TRBV15, the J gene TRBJ2-1; perhaps TRBD2 as D (6 bases). The CDR3 contains 13 residues. V was shortened by 1 base and J by 8 bases, with 9 bases between the two germline ends. Germline values: CDR1 LNHNV, CDR2 YYDKDF (reference sequence). Written as DNA, the CDR3 is TGTGCCACCAGCAGAGGGGGGGATGATGAGCAGTTCTTC. Translating gives CATSRGGDDEQFF.

This sequence joins TRBV7-5 and TRBJ2-3; TRBD1, the table's D call, was not compared with the DNA. TRBV7-5 is tagged as a pseudogene. The CDR3 covers 16 residues. This CDR3 reads CVRSIVKYRNTDTQYF. Here the CDR3 DNA reads TGTGTCAGAAGCATCGTTAAGTACAGGAACACAGATACGCAGTATTTT.

The chain recombines TRBV27 with TRBJ2-7, with 7 bases fitting TRBD2. The CDR3 covers 13 residues. Looked up from germline, CDR1 is MNHEY and CDR2 is SMNVEV (reference sequence). V shed 4 bases, J shed 9 bases, and the junction held 9 bases outside the gene matches. In nucleotides, the CDR3 is TGTGCCAGCAGTTCCCTGGGGCAGCGGGGGCAGTACTTC. Its translation: CASSSLGQRGQYF.

V and J are TRBV28 and TRBJ1-6, with D unclear. The V end was cut by 6 bases, the J end by 5 bases, with 11 bases between. CDR1 MDHEN and CDR2 SYDVKM come from the germline V gene. The CDR3 is made up of 14 amino acids. CDR3 sequence reads: CASRRGSNNSPLHF. DNA for the CDR3: TGTGCCAGCAGGCGAGGGTCGAATAATTCACCCCTCCACTTT. Together with reference TRBV28 and TRBJ1-6, the CDR3 gives the full variable domain: DVKVTQSSRYLVKRTGEKVFLECVQDMDHENMFWYRQDPGLGLRLIYFSYDVKMKEKGDIPEGYSVSREKKERFSLILESASTNQTSMYLCASRRGSNNSPLHFGNGTRLTVT.

The chain carries TRBV19 and TRBJ1-5; D is undetermined. CDR3 length: 13 residues. The ends were cut back, 6 bases at V and 0 bases at J, with 6 bases in the middle. Germline CDR1 reads LNHDA; CDR2 reads SQIVND (reference sequence). CDR3 nucleotides: TGTGCCAGTAGACATTATAGCAATCAGCCCCAGCATTTT. It encodes CASRHYSNQPQHF.